The entry that follows covers one T cell receptor (beta chain) sequence. No antigen is known for it. The RNA input was about 0.5 to 1 ug, and it was reverse transcribed with random hexamers. One entry per CDR3 protein results from TCRdb running MiXCR on the immunoSEQ multiplex PCR reads. This sample has around 300,000 distinct CDR3 sequences, with under 95% found just once. Treatment-naive patients with stable or active relapsing-remitting disease served as multiple sclerosis controls. This entry comes from a study of CD8 T cells in Susac syndrome. Study-wide findings and caveats: The study recognized that the number of individuals in its TCR sequencing and HLA analysis was relatively small.

Trimming left V 0 bases short and J 2 bases short, with 11 bases between. CDR1 is SGHAT and CDR2 is FQNNGV in the germline V gene. The CDR3 length is 15 residues. The sample comprised CD4+ T cells from PBMCs. The rearrangement links TRBV11-2 to TRBJ2-7; perhaps TRBD2 as D (6 bases). The TCR originated in a human donor with multiple sclerosis. For the CDR3, the DNA is TGTGCCAGCAGCTTAGACGGGACTGATACCTACGAGCAGTACTTC. It yields the protein CASSLDGTDTYEQYF.